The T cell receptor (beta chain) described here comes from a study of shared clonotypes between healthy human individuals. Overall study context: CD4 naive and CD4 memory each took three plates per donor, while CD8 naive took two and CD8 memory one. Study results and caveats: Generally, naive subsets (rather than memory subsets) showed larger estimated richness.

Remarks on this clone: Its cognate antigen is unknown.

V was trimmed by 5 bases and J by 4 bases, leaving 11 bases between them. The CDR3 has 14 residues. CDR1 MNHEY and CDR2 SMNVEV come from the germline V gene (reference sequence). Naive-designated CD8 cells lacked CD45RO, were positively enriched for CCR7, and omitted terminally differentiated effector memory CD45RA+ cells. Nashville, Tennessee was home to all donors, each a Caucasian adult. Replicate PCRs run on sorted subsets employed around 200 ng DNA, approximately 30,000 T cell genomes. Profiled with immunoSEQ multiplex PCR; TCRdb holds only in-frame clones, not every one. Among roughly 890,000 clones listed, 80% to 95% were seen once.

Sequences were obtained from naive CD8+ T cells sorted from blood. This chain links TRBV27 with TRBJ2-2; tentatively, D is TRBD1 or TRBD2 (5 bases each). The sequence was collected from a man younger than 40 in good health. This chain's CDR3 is CASSPGTVTGELFF. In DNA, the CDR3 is TGTGCCAGCAGTCCAGGGACGGTCACCGGGGAGCTGTTTTTT.